This TCR beta chain was found in a study of T cells in localized non-small cell lung cancer. Turning to this clone: Its antigen is not identified.

Method: immunoSEQ multiplex PCR; TCRdb's copy keeps in-frame clones and lacks some. Of about 53,000 clones in the sample, over 70% are singletons; the top ten hold roughly a sixth. Trimming removed 2 bases at V and 0 bases at J, with 5 bases between. The CDR3 runs to 14 residues. Germline V CDR1 and CDR2: MDHEN, SYDVKM. Study conclusions and caveats: Adjacent lung held a median roughly 60 of the top 100 tumor clones. Without multi-region sequencing, intratumor heterogeneity could not be excluded. Uninvolved nearby lung showed the greatest T cell clonality, exceeding that found in tumor.

The receptor was isolated from a man between 40 and 69 years old with stage III lung adenocarcinoma. The genes are TRBV28 and TRBJ2-1, with a possible D match to TRBD2 (5 bases). This specimen consisted of peripheral blood mononuclear cells, obtained before any cancer treatment. The CDR3 coding sequence is TGTGCCAGCAGTTTAACTAGCTCCTACAATGAGCAGTTCTTC. It specifies CASSLTSSYNEQFF. Together with reference TRBV28 and TRBJ2-1, the CDR3 gives the full variable domain: DVKVTQSSRYLVKRTGEKVFLECVQDMDHENMFWYRQDPGLGLRLIYFSYDVKMKEKGDIPEGYSVSREKKERFSLILESASTNQTSMYLCASSLTSSYNEQFFGPGTRLTVL.